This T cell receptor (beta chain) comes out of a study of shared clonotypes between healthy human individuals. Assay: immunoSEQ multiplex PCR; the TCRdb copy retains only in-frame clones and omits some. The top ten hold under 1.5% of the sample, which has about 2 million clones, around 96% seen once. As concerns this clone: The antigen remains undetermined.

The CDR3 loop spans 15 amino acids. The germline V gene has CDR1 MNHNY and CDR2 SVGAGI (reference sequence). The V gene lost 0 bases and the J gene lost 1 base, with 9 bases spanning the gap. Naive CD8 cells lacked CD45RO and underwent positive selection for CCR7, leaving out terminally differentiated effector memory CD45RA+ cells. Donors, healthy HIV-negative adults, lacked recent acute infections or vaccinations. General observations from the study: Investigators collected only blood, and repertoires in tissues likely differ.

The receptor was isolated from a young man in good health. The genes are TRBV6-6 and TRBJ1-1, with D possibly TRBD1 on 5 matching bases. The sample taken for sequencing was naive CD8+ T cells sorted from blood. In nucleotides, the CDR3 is TGTGCCAGCAGTTACTCCTGGAGGGGGAACACTGAAGCTTTCTTT. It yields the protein CASSYSWRGNTEAFF.